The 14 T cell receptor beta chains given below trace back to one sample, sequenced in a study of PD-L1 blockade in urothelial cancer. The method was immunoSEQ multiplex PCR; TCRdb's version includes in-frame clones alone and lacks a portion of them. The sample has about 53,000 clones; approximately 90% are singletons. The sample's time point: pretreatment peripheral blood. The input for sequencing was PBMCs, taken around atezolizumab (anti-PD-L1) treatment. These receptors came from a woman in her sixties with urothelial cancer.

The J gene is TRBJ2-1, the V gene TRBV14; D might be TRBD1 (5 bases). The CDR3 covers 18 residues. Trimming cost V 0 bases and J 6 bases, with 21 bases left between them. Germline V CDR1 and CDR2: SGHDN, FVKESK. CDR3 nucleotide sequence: TGTGCCAGCAGCCAAGATCCCCAGTGGGGCGGTCGGTCCAATGAGCAGTTCTTC. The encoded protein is CASSQDPQWGGRSNEQFF.

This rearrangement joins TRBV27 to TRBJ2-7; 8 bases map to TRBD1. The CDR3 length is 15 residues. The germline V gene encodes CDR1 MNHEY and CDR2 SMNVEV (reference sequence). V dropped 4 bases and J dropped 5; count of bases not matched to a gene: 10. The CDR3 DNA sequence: TGTGCCAGCAGTTGGGGGACAGGCCAGGTGGACGAGCAGTACTTC. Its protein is CASSWGTGQVDEQYF.

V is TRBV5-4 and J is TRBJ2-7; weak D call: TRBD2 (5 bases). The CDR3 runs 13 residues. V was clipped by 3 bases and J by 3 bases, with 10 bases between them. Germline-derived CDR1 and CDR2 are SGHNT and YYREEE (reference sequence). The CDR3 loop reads CASSSTRDYEQYF. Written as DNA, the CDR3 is TGTGCCAGCAGCTCAACCCGGGACTACGAGCAGTACTTC. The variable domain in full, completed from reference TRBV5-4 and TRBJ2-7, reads ETGVTQSPTHLIKTRGQQVTLRCSSQSGHNTVSWYQQALGQGPQFIFQYYREEENGRGNFPPRFSGLQFPNYSSELNVNALELDDSALYLCASSSTRDYEQYFGPGTRLTVT.

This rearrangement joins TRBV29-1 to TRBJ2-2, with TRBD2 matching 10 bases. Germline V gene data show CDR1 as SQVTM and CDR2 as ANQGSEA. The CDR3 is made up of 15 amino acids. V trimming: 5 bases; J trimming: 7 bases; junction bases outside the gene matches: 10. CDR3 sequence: CSVLRASGGDGELFF. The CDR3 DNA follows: TGCAGCGTTTTGAGGGCTAGCGGGGGTGACGGGGAGCTGTTTTTT.

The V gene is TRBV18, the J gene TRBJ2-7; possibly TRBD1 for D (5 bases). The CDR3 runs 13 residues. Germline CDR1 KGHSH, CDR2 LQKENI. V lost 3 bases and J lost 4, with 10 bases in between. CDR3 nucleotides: TGTGCCAGCTCACCGACAGCCACTTACGAGCAGTACTTC. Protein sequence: CASSPTATYEQYF.

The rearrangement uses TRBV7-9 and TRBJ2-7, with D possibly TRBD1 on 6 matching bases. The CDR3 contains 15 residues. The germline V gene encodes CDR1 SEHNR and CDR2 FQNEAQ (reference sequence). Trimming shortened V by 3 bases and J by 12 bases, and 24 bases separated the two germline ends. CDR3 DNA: TGTGCCAGCAGCTTCAGACCGCTTACTACAGGGTCTTTGTACTTC. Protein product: CASSFRPLTTGSLYF.

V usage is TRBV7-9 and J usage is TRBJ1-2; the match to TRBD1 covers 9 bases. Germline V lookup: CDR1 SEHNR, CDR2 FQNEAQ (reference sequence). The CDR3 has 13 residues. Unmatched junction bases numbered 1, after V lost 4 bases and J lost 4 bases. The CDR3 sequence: CASSSTGGYGYTF. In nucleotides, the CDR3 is TGTGCCAGCAGCTCGACAGGGGGCTATGGCTACACCTTC.

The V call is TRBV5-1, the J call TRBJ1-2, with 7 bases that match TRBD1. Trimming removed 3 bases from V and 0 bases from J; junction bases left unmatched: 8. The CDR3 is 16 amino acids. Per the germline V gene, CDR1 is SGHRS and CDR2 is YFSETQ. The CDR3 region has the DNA TGCGCCAGCAGCTGGGGACAGCTTACAGCTAACTATGGCTACACCTTC. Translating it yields CASSWGQLTANYGYTF.

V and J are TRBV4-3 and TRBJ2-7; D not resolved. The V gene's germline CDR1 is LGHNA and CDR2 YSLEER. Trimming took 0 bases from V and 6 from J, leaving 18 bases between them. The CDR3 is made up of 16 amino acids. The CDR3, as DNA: TGCGCCAGCAGCCAAGAGCTTGGCCCCTCGGCGGTCGAGCAGTACTTC. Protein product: CASSQELGPSAVEQYF.

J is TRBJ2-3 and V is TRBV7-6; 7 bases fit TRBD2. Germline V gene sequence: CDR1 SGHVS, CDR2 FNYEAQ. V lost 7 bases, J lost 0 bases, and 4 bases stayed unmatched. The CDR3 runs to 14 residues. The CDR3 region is CASTHSGSTDTQYF. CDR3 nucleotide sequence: TGTGCCAGCACCCATAGCGGGAGCACAGATACGCAGTATTTT.

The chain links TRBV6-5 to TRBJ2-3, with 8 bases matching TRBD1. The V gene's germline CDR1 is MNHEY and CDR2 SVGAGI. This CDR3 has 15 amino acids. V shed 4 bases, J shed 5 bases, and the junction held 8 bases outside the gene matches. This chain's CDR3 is CASSFTGQGGDTQYF. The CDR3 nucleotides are TGTGCCAGCAGTTTTACTGGACAGGGAGGAGATACGCAGTATTTT.

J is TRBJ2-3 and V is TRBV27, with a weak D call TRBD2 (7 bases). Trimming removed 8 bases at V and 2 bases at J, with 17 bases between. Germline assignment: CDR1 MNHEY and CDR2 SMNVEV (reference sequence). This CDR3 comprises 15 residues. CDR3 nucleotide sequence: TGTGCCAGCCACACCCTGGGGGGGGCCACAGATACGCAGTATTTT. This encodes CASHTLGGATDTQYF.

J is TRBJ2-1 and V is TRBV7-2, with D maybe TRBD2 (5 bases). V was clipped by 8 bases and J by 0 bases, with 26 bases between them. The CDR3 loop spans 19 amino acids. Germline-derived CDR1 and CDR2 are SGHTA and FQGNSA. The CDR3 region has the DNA TGTGCCAGCGACGCGTCGGTACCTGGTAGCGCACGCTCCTACAATGAGCAGTTCTTC. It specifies CASDASVPGSARSYNEQFF.

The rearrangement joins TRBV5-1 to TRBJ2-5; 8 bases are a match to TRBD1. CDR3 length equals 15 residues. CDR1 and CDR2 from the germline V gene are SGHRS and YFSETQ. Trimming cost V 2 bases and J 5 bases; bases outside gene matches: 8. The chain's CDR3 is CASSFQGAHGETQYF. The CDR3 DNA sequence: TGCGCCAGCAGCTTTCAGGGGGCGCACGGGGAGACCCAGTACTTC.